Below, 3 T cell receptor beta chains from the same sample are listed, as sequenced in a study of long-term antiretroviral therapy in people with HIV (dated by TCRdb to the early 2020s). The immunoSEQ hsTCRB v3.0 assay was used at survey level resolution to sequence the TRB variable region. The immuneACCESS repertoire file appears here via TCRdb, limited to in-frame rearrangements. These files lack a portion of the clones; in checked studies, under half of the deficit traces to unresolved V genes, and the cause of the others is not known. This sample holds around 30,000 clones; roughly 93% were observed only once. Clones ranked in the top ten supply about 2.5% of the sample. The input for sequencing was unsorted PBMCs, taken around 7.4 years after starting antiretroviral therapy. The receptors were sampled from a man aged 45 to 65 with HIV.

J is TRBJ2-7 and V is TRBV28, with TRBD1 matching over 9 bases. The V gene's germline CDR1 is MDHEN and CDR2 SYDVKM. CDR3 length: 15 residues. The V segment lost 2 bases and the J segment 2 bases; nucleotides outside the gene matches: 4. The CDR3 loop reads CASSLTGTGTYEQYF. Here the CDR3 DNA reads TGTGCCAGCAGTTTAACCGGGACAGGGACCTACGAGCAGTACTTC.

This chain joins TRBV9 and TRBJ2-1, with 9 bases aligning to TRBD2. Germline CDR1 SGDLS, CDR2 YYNGEE. Germline trimming cut 0 bases from V and 7 bases from J; bases unmatched to any gene: 5. The CDR3 spans 15 residues. The CDR3 loop reads CASSVGGGARNEQFF. In DNA, the CDR3 is TGTGCCAGCAGCGTAGGCGGGGGGGCCAGGAATGAGCAGTTCTTC.

The gene calls are TRBV6-5 and TRBJ2-2, with D possibly being TRBD2 (6 bases). V dropped 5 bases and J dropped 4 bases, with 11 bases sitting between them. The CDR3 totals 14 residues. The germline V gene has CDR1 MNHEY and CDR2 SVGAGI. Written as DNA, the CDR3 is TGTGCCAGCAGTCTGGACTACATCACCGGGGAGCTGTTTTTT. It translates to CASSLDYITGELFF.